The subject of this entry is one TCR beta chain. No antigen is known for it. The PCR was carried out with 60 Vbeta primers and 13 Jbeta primers. Using immunoSEQ multiplex PCR, the repertoire was profiled, and TCRdb retains in-frame clones only, with some absent. The sample has roughly 110,000 clones; 70% to 80% are singletons. Between the trimmed V and J ends, which lost 4 bases and 7 bases, there was a span of 13 bases. The CDR3 runs to 13 residues. The germline V gene encodes CDR1 SEHNR and CDR2 FQNEAQ (reference sequence). This specimen comes from a study of cytomegalovirus exposure and HLA in healthy donors. Whole-study results and caveats: Across donors, most TCRs were seen rarely, yet some public ones were widespread.

The TCR originated in a female donor in good health and CMV-seronegative. The chain recombines TRBV7-9 with TRBJ1-1; D uncertain. The sequencing input was PBMCs. This CDR3 is CASSSLTHGEAFF. The CDR3 nucleotides are TGTGCCAGCAGCTCGTTAACGCACGGTGAAGCTTTCTTT.